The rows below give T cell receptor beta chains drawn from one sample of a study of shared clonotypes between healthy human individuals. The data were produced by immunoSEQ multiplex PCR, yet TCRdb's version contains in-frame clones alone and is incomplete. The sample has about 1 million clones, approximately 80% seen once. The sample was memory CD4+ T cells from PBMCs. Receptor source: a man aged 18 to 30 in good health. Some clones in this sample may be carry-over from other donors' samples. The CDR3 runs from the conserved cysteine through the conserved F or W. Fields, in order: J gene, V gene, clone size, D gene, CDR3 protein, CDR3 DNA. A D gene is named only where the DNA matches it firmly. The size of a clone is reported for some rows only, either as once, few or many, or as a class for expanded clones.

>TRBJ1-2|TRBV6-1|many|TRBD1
CASSETGDYGYTF
TGTGCCAGCAGTGAAACAGGGGACTATGGCTACACCTTC
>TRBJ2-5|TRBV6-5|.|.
CASSRGTRETQYF
TGTGCCAGCAGCCGGGGGACAAGAGAGACCCAGTACTTC
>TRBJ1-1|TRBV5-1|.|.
CASSLEGAGTEAFF
TGCGCCAGCAGCTTGGAGGGAGCGGGCACTGAAGCTTTCTTT
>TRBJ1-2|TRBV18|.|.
CASSPPQGTAGYTF
TGTGCCAGCTCACCACCCCAGGGCACCGCGGGCTACACCTTC
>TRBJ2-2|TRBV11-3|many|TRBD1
CASSLDSWTGNTGELFF
TGTGCCAGCAGCTTAGATTCATGGACAGGGAACACCGGGGAGCTGTTTTTT
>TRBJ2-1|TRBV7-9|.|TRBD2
CASSPLAGGPGSSYNEQFF
TGTGCCAGCAGCCCATTAGCGGGAGGGCCTGGGAGCTCCTACAATGAGCAGTTCTTC
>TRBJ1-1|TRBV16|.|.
CASSLLQGSEAFF
TGTGCCAGCAGCCTTCTACAGGGTTCTGAAGCTTTCTTT
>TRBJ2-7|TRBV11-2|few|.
CASSLAQGLQYEQYF
TGTGCCAGCAGCTTAGCCCAGGGCCTACAATACGAGCAGTACTTC
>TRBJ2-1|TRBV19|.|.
CASSTLGRDNHNEQFF
TGTGCCAGTAGTACCCTCGGCCGGGATAATCACAATGAGCAGTTCTTC
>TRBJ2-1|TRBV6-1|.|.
CASSEYGSYNEQFF
TGTGCCAGCAGTGAATATGGCAGCTACAATGAGCAGTTCTTC
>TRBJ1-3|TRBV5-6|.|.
CASSLAGEGPIYF
TGTGCCAGCAGCTTGGCCGGGGAGGGCCCCATATATTTT
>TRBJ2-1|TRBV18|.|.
CASSPQTGTYNEQFF
TGTGCCAGCTCACCTCAAACCGGCACCTACAATGAGCAGTTCTTC
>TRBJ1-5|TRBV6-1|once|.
CASRLRSDQPQHF
TGTGCCAGCAGACTAAGATCCGATCAGCCCCAGCATTTT
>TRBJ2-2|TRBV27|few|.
CASSLSRGARTGELFF
TGTGCCAGCAGTTTATCTAGGGGAGCGAGGACCGGGGAGCTGTTTTTT
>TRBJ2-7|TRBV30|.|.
CAWSAGALYEQYF
TGTGCCTGGAGTGCAGGGGCTCTCTACGAGCAGTACTTC
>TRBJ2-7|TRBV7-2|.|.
CASGFTYEQYF
TGTGCCAGCGGGTTCACCTACGAGCAGTACTTC
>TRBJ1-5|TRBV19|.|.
CATRPHRVSNQPQHF
TGTGCCACCCGACCCCACAGGGTTAGCAATCAGCCCCAGCATTTT
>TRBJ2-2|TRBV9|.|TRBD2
CASSPTSGGSGELFF
TGTGCCAGCAGCCCTACTAGCGGGGGGTCCGGGGAGCTGTTTTTT
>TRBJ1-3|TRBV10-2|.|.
CASSDRITSGNTIYF
TGCGCCAGCAGTGACCGGATTACCTCTGGAAACACCATATATTTT
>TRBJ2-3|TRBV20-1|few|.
CSAEAGDTQYF
TGCAGTGCTGAGGCAGGGGATACGCAGTATTTT
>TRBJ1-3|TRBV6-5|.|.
CASSYLGSSGNTIYF
TGTGCCAGCAGTTATCTGGGAAGCTCTGGAAACACCATATATTTT
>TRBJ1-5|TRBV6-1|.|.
CASSEGQTAGGNQPQHF
TGTGCCAGCAGTGAAGGACAGACCGCAGGGGGCAATCAGCCCCAGCATTTT
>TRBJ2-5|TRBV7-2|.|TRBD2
CASSLEVGRLETQYF
TGTGCCAGCAGCTTAGAAGTCGGGAGGCTGGAGACCCAGTACTTC
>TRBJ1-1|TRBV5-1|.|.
CASSLRGGASEAFF
TGCGCCAGCAGCTTGAGAGGCGGGGCGAGTGAAGCTTTCTTT
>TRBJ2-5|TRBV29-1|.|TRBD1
CSVGTVQETQYF
TGCAGCGTCGGGACAGTCCAAGAGACCCAGTACTTC
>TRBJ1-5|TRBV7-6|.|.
CASSLLPNSNQPQHF
TGTGCCAGCAGCTTATTGCCAAACAGCAATCAGCCCCAGCATTTT
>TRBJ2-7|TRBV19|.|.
CASSIIGRGSYEQYF
TGTGCCAGTAGTATAATCGGACGGGGATCCTACGAGCAGTACTTC
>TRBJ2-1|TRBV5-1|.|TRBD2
CASSLEGSGSWDEQFF
TGCGCCAGCAGCTTGGAGGGTAGCGGGAGTTGGGATGAGCAGTTCTTC
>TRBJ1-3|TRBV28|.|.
CASSLGTPTGNTIYF
TGTGCCAGCAGTTTAGGGACCCCCACTGGAAACACCATATATTTT
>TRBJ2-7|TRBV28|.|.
CASRRQRAWGSEQYF
TGTGCCAGCAGACGACAGAGAGCCTGGGGGAGCGAGCAGTACTTC
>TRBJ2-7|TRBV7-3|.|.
CASSPGGPGNEQYF
TGTGCCAGCAGCCCGGGTGGTCCAGGAAACGAGCAGTACTTC
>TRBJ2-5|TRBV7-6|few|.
CASSSSRGVRQETQYF
TGTGCCAGCAGCTCTTCAAGGGGAGTGAGGCAAGAGACCCAGTACTTC
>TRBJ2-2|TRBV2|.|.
CASSYATGAGELFF
TGTGCCAGCAGCTACGCAACGGGGGCCGGGGAGCTGTTTTTT
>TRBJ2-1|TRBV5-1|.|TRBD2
CASASTSGSNEQFF
TGCGCCAGCGCGAGCACTAGCGGGAGTAATGAGCAGTTCTTC
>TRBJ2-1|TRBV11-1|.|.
CASSPGGGEQFF
TGTGCCAGCAGCCCAGGAGGCGGCGAGCAGTTCTTC
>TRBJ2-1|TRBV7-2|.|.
CASSLGLLNEQFF
TGTGCCAGCAGCTTGGGCCTCCTCAATGAGCAGTTCTTC
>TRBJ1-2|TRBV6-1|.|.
CASSPGQYFYGYTF
TGTGCCAGCAGCCCTGGACAGTACTTCTATGGCTACACCTTC
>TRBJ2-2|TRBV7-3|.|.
CASSLMATTGELFF
TGTGCCAGCAGCTTAATGGCTACTACCGGGGAGCTGTTTTTT
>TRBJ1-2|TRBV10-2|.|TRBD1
CASSKGAVGYTF
TGCGCCAGCTCCAAGGGGGCGGTTGGCTACACCTTC
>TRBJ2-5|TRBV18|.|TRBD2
CASSPPGLAGETQYF
TGTGCCAGCTCACCCCCGGGACTAGCGGGAGAGACCCAGTACTTC
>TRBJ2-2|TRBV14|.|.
CVSSQEPITGVGGELFF
TGTGTCAGCAGCCAAGAACCCATAACGGGAGTGGGCGGGGAGCTGTTTTTT